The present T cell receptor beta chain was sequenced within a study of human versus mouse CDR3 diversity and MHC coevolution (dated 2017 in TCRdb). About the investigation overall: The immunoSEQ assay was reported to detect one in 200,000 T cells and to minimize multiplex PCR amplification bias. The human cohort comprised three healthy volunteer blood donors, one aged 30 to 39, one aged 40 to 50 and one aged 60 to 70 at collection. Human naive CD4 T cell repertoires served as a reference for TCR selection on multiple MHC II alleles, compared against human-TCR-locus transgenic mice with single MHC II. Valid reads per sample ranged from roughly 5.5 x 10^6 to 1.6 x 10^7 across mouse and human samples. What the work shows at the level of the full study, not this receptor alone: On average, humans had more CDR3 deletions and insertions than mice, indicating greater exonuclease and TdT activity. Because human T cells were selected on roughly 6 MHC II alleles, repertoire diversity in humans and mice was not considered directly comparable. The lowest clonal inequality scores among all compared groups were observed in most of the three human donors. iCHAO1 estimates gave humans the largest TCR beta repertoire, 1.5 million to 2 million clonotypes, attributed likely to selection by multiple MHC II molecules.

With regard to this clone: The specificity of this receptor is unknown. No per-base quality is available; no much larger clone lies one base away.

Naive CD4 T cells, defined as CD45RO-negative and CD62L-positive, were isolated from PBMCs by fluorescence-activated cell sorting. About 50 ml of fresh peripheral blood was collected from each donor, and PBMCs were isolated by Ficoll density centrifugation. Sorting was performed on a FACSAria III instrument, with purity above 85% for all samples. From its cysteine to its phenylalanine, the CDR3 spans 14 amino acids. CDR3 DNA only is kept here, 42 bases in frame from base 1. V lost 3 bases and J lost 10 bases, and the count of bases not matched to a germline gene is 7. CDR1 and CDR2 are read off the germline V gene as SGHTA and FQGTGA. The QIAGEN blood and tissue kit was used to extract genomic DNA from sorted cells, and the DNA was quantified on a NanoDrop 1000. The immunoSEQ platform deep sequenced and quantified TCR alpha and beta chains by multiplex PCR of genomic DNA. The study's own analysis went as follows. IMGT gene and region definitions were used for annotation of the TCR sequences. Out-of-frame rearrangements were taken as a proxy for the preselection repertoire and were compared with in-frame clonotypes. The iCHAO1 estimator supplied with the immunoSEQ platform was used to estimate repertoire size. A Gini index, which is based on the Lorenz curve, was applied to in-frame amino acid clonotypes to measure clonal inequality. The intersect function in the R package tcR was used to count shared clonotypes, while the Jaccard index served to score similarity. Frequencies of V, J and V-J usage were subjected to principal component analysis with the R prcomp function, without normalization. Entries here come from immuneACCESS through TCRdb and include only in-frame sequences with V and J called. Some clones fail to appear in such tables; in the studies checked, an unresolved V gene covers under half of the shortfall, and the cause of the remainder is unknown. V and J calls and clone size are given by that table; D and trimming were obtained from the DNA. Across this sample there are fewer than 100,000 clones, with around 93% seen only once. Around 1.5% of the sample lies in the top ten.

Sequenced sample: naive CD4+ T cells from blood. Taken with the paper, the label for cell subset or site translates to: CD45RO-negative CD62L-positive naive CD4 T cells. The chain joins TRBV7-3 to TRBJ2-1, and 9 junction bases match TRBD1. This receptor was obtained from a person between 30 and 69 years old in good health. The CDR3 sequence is CASSLTGTGFEQFF. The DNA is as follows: TGTGCCAGCAGCTTGACCGGGACAGGGTTCGAGCAGTTCTTC.